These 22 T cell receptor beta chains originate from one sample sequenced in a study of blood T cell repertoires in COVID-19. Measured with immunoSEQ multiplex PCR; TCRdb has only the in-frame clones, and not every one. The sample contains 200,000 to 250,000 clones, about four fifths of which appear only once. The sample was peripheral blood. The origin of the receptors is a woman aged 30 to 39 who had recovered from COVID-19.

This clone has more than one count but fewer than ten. The CDR3, as DNA: TGTGCCAGCAGTTTATCCGCATACTCAACTAATGAAAAACTGTTTTTT. Amino acids: CASSLSAYSTNEKLFF. This chain connects TRBV28 to TRBJ1-4; D is ambiguous. V lost 1 base, J lost 0 bases, and 9 bases lay in between. Germline V gene data show CDR1 as MDHEN and CDR2 as SYDVKM. The CDR3 is 16 amino acids.

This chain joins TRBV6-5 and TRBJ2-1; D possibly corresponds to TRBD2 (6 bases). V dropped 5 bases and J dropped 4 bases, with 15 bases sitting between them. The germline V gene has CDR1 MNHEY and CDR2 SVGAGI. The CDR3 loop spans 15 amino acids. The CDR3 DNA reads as TGTGCCAGCAGTCTCCAAGGGACTGAGTACAATGAGCAGTTCTTC. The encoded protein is CASSLQGTEYNEQFF.

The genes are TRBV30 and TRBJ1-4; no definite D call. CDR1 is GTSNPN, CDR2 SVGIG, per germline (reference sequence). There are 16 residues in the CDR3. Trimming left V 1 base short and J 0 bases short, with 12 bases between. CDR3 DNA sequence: TGTGCCTGGAGTGAGAGAGGGATTGCAACTAATGAAAAACTGTTTTTT. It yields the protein CAWSERGIATNEKLFF.

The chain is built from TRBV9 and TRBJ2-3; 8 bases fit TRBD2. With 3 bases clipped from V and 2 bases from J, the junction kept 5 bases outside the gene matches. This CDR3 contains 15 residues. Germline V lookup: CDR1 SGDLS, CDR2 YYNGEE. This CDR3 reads CASSALAGSTDTQYF. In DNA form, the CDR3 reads TGTGCCAGCAGCGCATTAGCGGGATCCACAGATACGCAGTATTTT.

This chain's CDR3 is CASSIGDRGWLHHEQFF. In nucleotides, the CDR3 is TGTGCCAGTAGTATAGGGGACAGGGGTTGGCTACACCATGAGCAGTTCTTC. V is TRBV19 and J is TRBJ2-1; 10 bases are a match to TRBD1. The J segment lost 8 bases and the V segment lost 1 base, leaving 11 bases of the junction unmatched. Germline assignment: CDR1 LNHDA and CDR2 SQIVND (reference sequence). This CDR3 has 17 residues.

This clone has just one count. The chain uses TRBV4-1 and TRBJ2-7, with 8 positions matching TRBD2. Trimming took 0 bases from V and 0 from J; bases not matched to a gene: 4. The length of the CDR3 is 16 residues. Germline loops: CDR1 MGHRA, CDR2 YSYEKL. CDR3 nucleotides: TGCGCCAGCAGCCAAGATCCAGCGGGGGTCTCCTACGAGCAGTACTTC. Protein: CASSQDPAGVSYEQYF.

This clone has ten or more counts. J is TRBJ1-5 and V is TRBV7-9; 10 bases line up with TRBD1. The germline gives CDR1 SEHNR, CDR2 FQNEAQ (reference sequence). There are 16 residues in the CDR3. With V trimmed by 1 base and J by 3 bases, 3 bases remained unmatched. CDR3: CASSLGTGGTNQPQHF. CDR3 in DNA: TGTGCCAGCAGCTTAGGGACAGGGGGGACCAATCAGCCCCAGCATTTT.

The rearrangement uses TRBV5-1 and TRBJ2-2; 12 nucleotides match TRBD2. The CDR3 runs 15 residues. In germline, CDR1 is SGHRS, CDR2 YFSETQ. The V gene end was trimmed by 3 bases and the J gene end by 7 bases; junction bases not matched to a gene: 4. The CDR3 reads CASSSTSGSNGELFF. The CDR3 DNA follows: TGCGCCAGCAGCTCGACTAGCGGGAGTAACGGGGAGCTGTTTTTT.

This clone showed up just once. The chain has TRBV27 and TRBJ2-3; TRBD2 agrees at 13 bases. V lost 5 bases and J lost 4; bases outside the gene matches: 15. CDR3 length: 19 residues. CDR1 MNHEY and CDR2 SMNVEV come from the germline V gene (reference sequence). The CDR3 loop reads CASSPETSGRIGSADTQYF. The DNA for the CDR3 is TGTGCCAGCAGTCCCGAGACTAGCGGGAGGATAGGTAGCGCAGATACGCAGTATTTT.

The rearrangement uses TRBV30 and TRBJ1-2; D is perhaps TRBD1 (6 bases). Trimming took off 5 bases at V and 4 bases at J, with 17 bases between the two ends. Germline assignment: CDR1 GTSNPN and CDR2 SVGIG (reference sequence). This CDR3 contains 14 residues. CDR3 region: CAWEWMDSFYGYTF. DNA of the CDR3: TGTGCCTGGGAATGGATGGACAGCTTCTATGGCTACACCTTC.

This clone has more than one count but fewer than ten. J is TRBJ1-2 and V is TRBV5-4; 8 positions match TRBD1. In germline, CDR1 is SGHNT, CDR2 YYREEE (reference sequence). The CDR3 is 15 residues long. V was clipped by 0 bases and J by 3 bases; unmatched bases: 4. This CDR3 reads CASSLERQGYYGYTF. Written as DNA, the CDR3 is TGTGCCAGCAGCTTGGAAAGACAGGGGTACTATGGCTACACCTTC. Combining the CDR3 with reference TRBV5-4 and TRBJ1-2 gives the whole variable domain ETGVTQSPTHLIKTRGQQVTLRCSSQSGHNTVSWYQQALGQGPQFIFQYYREEENGRGNFPPRFSGLQFPNYSSELNVNALELDDSALYLCASSLERQGYYGYTFGSGTRLTVV.

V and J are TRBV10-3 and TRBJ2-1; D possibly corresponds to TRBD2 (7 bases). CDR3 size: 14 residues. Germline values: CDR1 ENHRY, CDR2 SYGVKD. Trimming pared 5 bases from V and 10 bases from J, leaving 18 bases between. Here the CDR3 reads CAISTRGAVDEQFF. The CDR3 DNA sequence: TGTGCCATCAGTACCCGGGGGGCGGTGGACGAGCAGTTCTTC.

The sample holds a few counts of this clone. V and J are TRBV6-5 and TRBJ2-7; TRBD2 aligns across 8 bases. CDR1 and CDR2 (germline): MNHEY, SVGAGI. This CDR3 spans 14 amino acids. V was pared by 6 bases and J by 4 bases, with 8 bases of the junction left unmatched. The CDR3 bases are TGTGCCAGCAGCCTTTATAGCGGGATTTACGAGCAGTACTTC. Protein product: CASSLYSGIYEQYF.

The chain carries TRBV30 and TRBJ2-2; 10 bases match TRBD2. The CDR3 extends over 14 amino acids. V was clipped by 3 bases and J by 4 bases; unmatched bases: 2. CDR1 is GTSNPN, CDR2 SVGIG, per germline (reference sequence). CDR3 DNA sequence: TGTGCCTGGAGGGGACTAGCGAGCACCGGGGAGCTGTTTTTT. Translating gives CAWRGLASTGELFF. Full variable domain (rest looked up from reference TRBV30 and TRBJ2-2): SQTIHQWPATLVQPVGSPLSLECTVEGTSNPNLYWYRQAAGRGLQLLFYSVGIGQISSEVPQNLSASRPQDRQFILSSKKLLLSDSGFYLCAWRGLASTGELFFGEGSRLTVL.

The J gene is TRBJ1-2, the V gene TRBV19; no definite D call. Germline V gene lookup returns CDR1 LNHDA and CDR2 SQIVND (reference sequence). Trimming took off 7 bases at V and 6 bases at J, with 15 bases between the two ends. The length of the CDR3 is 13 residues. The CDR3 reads CASKPLNSHGYTF. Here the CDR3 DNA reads TGTGCCAGTAAGCCCCTAAACAGCCATGGCTACACCTTC.

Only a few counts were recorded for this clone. The CDR3 loop reads CASSPGTRPYNEQFF. The CDR3 nucleotides read TGTGCCAGCAGCCCGGGGACTAGACCCTACAATGAGCAGTTCTTC. V and J are TRBV3-1 (or the pseudogene TRBV3-2) and TRBJ2-1; 8 nucleotides align to TRBD2. CDR1 and CDR2 from the germline V gene are LGHDT and YNNKEL (reference sequence). The CDR3 is made up of 15 amino acids. Germline trimming cut 4 bases from V and 2 bases from J; bases unmatched to any gene: 4.

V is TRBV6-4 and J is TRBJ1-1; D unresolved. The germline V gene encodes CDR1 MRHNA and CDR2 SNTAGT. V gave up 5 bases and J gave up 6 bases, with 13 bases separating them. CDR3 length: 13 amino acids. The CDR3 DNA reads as TGTGCCAGCAGTCTTAACTTAGAAGCTGAAGCTTTCTTT. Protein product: CASSLNLEAEAFF.

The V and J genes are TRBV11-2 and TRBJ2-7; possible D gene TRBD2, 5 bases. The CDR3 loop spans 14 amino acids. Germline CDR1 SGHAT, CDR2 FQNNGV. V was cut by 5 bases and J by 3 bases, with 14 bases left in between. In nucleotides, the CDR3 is TGTGCCAGCAGCCCCCCGGGAAACATCTACGAGCAGTACTTC. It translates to CASSPPGNIYEQYF.

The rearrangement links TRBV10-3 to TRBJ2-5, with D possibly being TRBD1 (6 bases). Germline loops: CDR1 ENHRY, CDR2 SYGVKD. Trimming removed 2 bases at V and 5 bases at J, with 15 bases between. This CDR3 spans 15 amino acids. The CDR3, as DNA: TGTGCCATCAGTGAGGACAGGACCGCTGGGGAGACCCAGTACTTC. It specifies CAISEDRTAGETQYF.

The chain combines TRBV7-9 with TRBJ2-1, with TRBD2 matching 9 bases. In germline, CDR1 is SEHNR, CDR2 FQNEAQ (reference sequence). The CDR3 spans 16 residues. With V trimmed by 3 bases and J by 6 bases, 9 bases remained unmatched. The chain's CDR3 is CASSLSSGGVGNEQFF. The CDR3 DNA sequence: TGTGCCAGCAGCTTGAGTAGCGGGGGAGTCGGCAATGAGCAGTTCTTC.

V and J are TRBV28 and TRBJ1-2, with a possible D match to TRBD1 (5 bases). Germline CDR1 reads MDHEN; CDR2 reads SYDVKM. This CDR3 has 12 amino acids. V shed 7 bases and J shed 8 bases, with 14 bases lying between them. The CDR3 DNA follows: TGTGCCAGCAAAAAGTACCGACAGGGCTACACCTTC. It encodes CASKKYRQGYTF.

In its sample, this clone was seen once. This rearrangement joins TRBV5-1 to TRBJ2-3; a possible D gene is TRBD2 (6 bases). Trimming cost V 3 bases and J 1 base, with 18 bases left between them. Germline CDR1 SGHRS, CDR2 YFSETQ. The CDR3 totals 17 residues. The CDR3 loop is CASSWTLRETGTDTQYF. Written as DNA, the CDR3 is TGCGCCAGCAGCTGGACCTTGCGGGAAACTGGCACAGATACGCAGTATTTT.